These 30 T cell receptor beta chains were sequenced from one sample in a study of T-cell memory formation after mild COVID-19. TCRdb reprocessed the 5' RACE reads via MiXCR and lists one record per CDR3 protein. Altogether 190,000 or so distinct CDR3 sequences are present, about 21% being singletons, with the ten largest covering 23%. Sample: PBMCs or a T cell subset sorted from them (not recorded which). The source of these receptors is an adult woman who had mild COVID-19 (a few samples of this study predate the infection). Cell type and time point are not known.

The chain recombines TRBV4-3 with TRBJ2-7, with D possibly being TRBD1 (6 bases). V lost 0 bases, J lost 7 bases, and 22 bases lay in between. From germline, CDR1 is LGHNA and CDR2 YSLEER. The CDR3 covers 17 residues. CDR3 loop: CASSQDNLDRDLREQYF. The CDR3 nucleotides read TGCGCCAGCAGCCAAGATAATTTGGACAGAGACCTACGGGAGCAGTACTTC.

J is TRBJ2-7 and V is TRBV5-1; D perhaps matches TRBD1 (5 bases). The CDR3 runs 13 residues. Germline CDR1 is SGHRS and CDR2 is YFSETQ. The V and J ends lost 1 base and 5 bases respectively, with 10 bases between them. The CDR3 region is CASSLQGFHEQYF. In DNA form, the CDR3 reads TGCGCCAGCAGCTTGCAGGGATTCCACGAGCAGTACTTC. The full variable domain, completed using reference TRBV5-1 and TRBJ2-7, is KAGVTQTPRYLIKTRGQQVTLSCSPISGHRSVSWYQQTPGQGLQFLFEYFSETQRNKGNFPGRFSGRQFSNSRSEMNVSTLELGDSALYLCASSLQGFHEQYFGPGTRLTVT.

A few counts support this clonotype. The gene calls are TRBV19 and TRBJ1-5; D not certain. V was cut by 7 bases and J by 0 bases, with 13 bases left in between. The CDR3 is 15 residues long. The germline CDR1 and CDR2 sequences are LNHDA and SQIVND (reference sequence). The CDR3 bases are TGTGCCAGTAACCTGGCCGTACATAGCAATCAGCCCCAGCATTTT. This sequence encodes CASNLAVHSNQPQHF.

This clonotype was counted a few times. The J gene is TRBJ2-1, the V gene TRBV5-1; 7 nucleotides align to TRBD1. Germline lookup yields CDR1 SGHRS and CDR2 YFSETQ. The CDR3 is made up of 15 amino acids. The V segment lost 0 bases and the J segment 4 bases; nucleotides outside the gene matches: 4. In DNA, the CDR3 is TGCGCCAGCAGCTTGGTCGACAGGGTGTACAATGAGCAGTTCTTC. Its protein product is CASSLVDRVYNEQFF.

This rearrangement joins TRBV5-6 to TRBJ2-7; D call uncertain. The CDR3 sequence is 14 residues long. V gave up 0 bases and J gave up 3 bases, with 10 bases separating them. Germline values: CDR1 SGHDT, CDR2 YYEEEE. The CDR3 coding sequence is TGTGCCAGCAGCTTGGGAAACAGAGACTACGAGCAGTACTTC. This sequence encodes CASSLGNRDYEQYF.

The sample holds a few counts of this clonotype. V usage is TRBV20-1 and J usage is TRBJ1-2; weak D call: TRBD1 (5 bases). The germline V and J ends were trimmed by 0 bases and 8 bases, with 16 bases remaining between them. The CDR3 covers 14 residues. Germline loops: CDR1 DFQATT, CDR2 SNEGSKA (reference sequence). CDR3 protein: CSARDPRAGKGYTF. The CDR3 region has the DNA TGCAGTGCTAGAGACCCCAGGGCGGGTAAGGGCTACACCTTC.

V and J are TRBV21-1 and TRBJ2-1; the D segment call TRBD2 is taken from the table without a DNA check. TRBV21-1 is shown as a pseudogene. The CDR3 runs to 14 residues. The CDR3 reads CASARRREKGEQFF. CDR3 DNA: TGTGCCAGCGCCAGGAGGCGGGAGAAGGGTGAGCAGTTCTTC.

A few counts support this clonotype. The chain combines TRBV9 with TRBJ1-1; 9 bases fit TRBD1. The CDR3 runs to 15 residues. Per the germline V gene, CDR1 is SGDLS and CDR2 is YYNGEE. Unmatched junction bases numbered 4, after V lost 0 bases and J lost 4 bases. CDR3 nucleotides: TGTGCCAGCAGCGTAGGACAGGGGGGAGGCACTGAAGCTTTCTTT. Its protein is CASSVGQGGGTEAFF.

This clonotype has only a few counts. The V gene is TRBV5-1, the J gene TRBJ2-2, with D perhaps TRBD2 (5 bases). Between the trimmed V and J ends, which lost 1 base and 3 bases, there was a span of 13 bases. Germline-derived CDR1 and CDR2 are SGHRS and YFSETQ. The CDR3 consists of 16 residues. The DNA for the CDR3 is TGCGCCAGCAGCTTGAGGTCTAGCTCCGACACCGGGGAGCTGTTTTTT. This gives the protein CASSLRSSSDTGELFF. The full variable domain, rest sourced from reference TRBV5-1 and TRBJ2-2, is KAGVTQTPRYLIKTRGQQVTLSCSPISGHRSVSWYQQTPGQGLQFLFEYFSETQRNKGNFPGRFSGRQFSNSRSEMNVSTLELGDSALYLCASSLRSSSDTGELFFGEGSRLTVL.

The V gene is TRBV12-3 or TRBV12-4, the J gene TRBJ2-3; a possible D gene is TRBD2 (6 bases). This CDR3 is 14 amino acids long. Deletions cut 4 bases from V and 2 bases from J, with 10 bases between. The CDR3, as DNA: TGTGCCAGCAGTTCGGGACTCGTCACAGATACGCAGTATTTT. It is translated as CASSSGLVTDTQYF.

The chain has TRBV5-1 and TRBJ1-1; TRBD1 matches at 8 bases. Germline CDR1 is SGHRS and CDR2 is YFSETQ. V lost 4 bases and J lost 8; bases outside the gene matches: 10. The CDR3 totals 14 residues. The CDR3: CASSPGTGLAEAFF. CDR3 DNA: TGCGCCAGCAGCCCCGGGACAGGTCTCGCCGAAGCTTTCTTT.

The genes are TRBV15 and TRBJ2-2; no reliable D call. Looked up from germline, CDR1 is LNHNV and CDR2 is YYDKDF (reference sequence). V was shortened by 0 bases and J by 1 base, with 6 bases between the two germline ends. This CDR3 is built from 15 residues. The CDR3 DNA follows: TGTGCCACCAGCAGAGAGACGGGGAACACCGGGGAGCTGTTTTTT. Encoded protein: CATSRETGNTGELFF.

This clonotype was observed a handful of times. The chain recombines TRBV15 with TRBJ2-2, with 8 bases aligning to TRBD2. The J segment lost 5 bases and the V segment lost 5 bases, leaving 10 bases of the junction unmatched. The CDR3 runs 16 residues. Germline values: CDR1 LNHNV, CDR2 YYDKDF (reference sequence). The CDR3 region is CATSRGLAGQTGELFF. Written as DNA, the CDR3 is TGTGCCACCAGCCGTGGGCTAGCGGGCCAAACCGGGGAGCTGTTTTTT.

This chain connects TRBV7-9 to TRBJ2-1; D call uncertain. The CDR3 sequence is 13 residues long. V was clipped by 1 base and J by 7 bases, with 8 bases between them. Germline V CDR1 and CDR2: SEHNR, FQNEAQ (reference sequence). CDR3 coding DNA: TGTGCCAGCAGCTTAGTTAGCTCAAATGAGCAGTTCTTC. It codes for CASSLVSSNEQFF.

The CDR3 bases are TGTGCCAGCAGCGTAGGGCTCACCACCACAGATACGCAGTATTTT. Protein sequence: CASSVGLTTTDTQYF. This chain uses TRBV9 with TRBJ2-3; no clear D gene. The CDR3 extends over 15 amino acids. V dropped 0 bases and J dropped 2 bases, with 10 bases sitting between them. Germline assignment: CDR1 SGDLS and CDR2 YYNGEE.

This sequence joins TRBV21-1 and TRBJ2-2. TRBV21-1 is a documented pseudogene. This CDR3 spans 17 amino acids. The CDR3, as DNA: TGTGCCAGCAGCAATCAGAACGGTACGCAGAACACCGGGGAGCTGTTTTTT. Translating gives CASSNQNGTQNTGELFF.

In its sample, this clonotype was seen many times. The chain employs TRBV15 and TRBJ2-1; TRBD2 is a possible D gene (7 bases). The CDR3 contains 20 residues. Between the trimmed V and J ends, which lost 5 bases and 6 bases, there was a span of 32 bases. CDR1 and CDR2 from the germline V gene are LNHNV and YYDKDF (reference sequence). The CDR3 region has the DNA TGTGCCACCAGCCGCCACCAGGGGTCTAGCGGAGAAGTAAACCGCAATGAGCAGTTCTTC. Translation: CATSRHQGSSGEVNRNEQFF.

The chain joins TRBV7-6 to TRBJ2-7; TRBD2 aligns across 9 bases. The CDR3 totals 15 residues. Unmatched junction bases numbered 6, after V lost 4 bases and J lost 2 bases. Germline V lookup: CDR1 SGHVS, CDR2 FNYEAQ. For the CDR3, the DNA is TGTGCCAGCAGCTCCCGTAGCGGGGGAACCTACGAGCAGTACTTC. Its translation: CASSSRSGGTYEQYF. The variable domain in full, completed from reference TRBV7-6 and TRBJ2-7, reads GAGVSQSPRYKVTKRGQDVALRCDPISGHVSLYWYRQALGQGPEFLTYFNYEAQQDKSGLPNDRFSAERPEGSISTLTIQRTEQRDSAMYRCASSSRSGGTYEQYFGPGTRLTVT.

This clonotype was picked up a small number of times. This chain uses TRBV7-9 with TRBJ2-1; TRBD2 agrees at 14 bases. The V gene end was trimmed by 4 bases and the J gene end by 8 bases; junction bases not matched to a gene: 10. Germline V gene sequence: CDR1 SEHNR, CDR2 FQNEAQ (reference sequence). CDR3 size: 17 residues. The CDR3 sequence is CASSSPTGTSGSDEQFF. Here the CDR3 DNA reads TGTGCCAGCAGCTCCCCTACCGGGACTAGCGGGAGCGATGAGCAGTTCTTC. The whole variable domain, filled in from reference TRBV7-9 and TRBJ2-1, reads DTGVSQNPRHKITKRGQNVTFRCDPISEHNRLYWYRQTLGQGPEFLTYFQNEAQLEKSRLLSDRFSAERPKGSFSTLEIQRTEQGDSAMYLCASSSPTGTSGSDEQFFGPGTRLTVL.

This clonotype was counted only a few times. The chain combines TRBV5-6 with TRBJ2-7; possible D gene TRBD1, 6 bases. With 0 bases removed from V and 1 base from J, the gap between germline ends came to 11 bases. CDR1 and CDR2 from the germline V gene are SGHDT and YYEEEE. This CDR3 comprises 15 residues. CDR3 sequence: CASSLGGRLSYEQYF. CDR3 coding DNA: TGTGCCAGCAGCTTGGGGGGGCGGTTGTCCTACGAGCAGTACTTC.

This clonotype occurred a few times. The CDR3: CASSLPETGLDYGYTF. The CDR3 nucleotides are TGTGCCAGCAGCCTCCCTGAGACAGGGCTGGACTATGGCTACACCTTC. The rearrangement joins TRBV9 to TRBJ1-2; the match to TRBD1 covers 7 bases. Germline CDR1 and CDR2: SGDLS and YYNGEE. This CDR3 is 16 amino acids long. After removal of 4 bases from V and 3 bases from J, the junction contained 12 bases not matched to a gene.

J is TRBJ2-5 and V is TRBV10-3, with D perhaps TRBD1 (6 bases). Germline V gene lookup returns CDR1 ENHRY and CDR2 SYGVKD. V was trimmed by 5 bases and J by 3 bases, leaving 13 bases between them. The CDR3 consists of 14 residues. CDR3 protein: CAISPGHPKETQYF. CDR3 nucleotides: TGTGCCATCAGTCCGGGACATCCGAAAGAGACCCAGTACTTC.

The CDR3 DNA follows: TGTGCCAGCAGGGGAGGGGAGTACCAAGAGACCCAGTACTTC. This sequence encodes CASRGGEYQETQYF. V is TRBV7-9 and J is TRBJ2-5; TRBD2 agrees at 7 bases. The CDR3 sequence is 14 residues long. The germline V gene encodes CDR1 SEHNR and CDR2 FQNEAQ (reference sequence). Trimming at V came to 6 bases and at J to 0 bases, leaving 4 bases not matched to a gene.

V gene TRBV19 combines with J gene TRBJ1-1; D might be TRBD1 (6 bases). The germline V gene has CDR1 LNHDA and CDR2 SQIVND (reference sequence). V lost 7 bases to trimming and J lost 1 base, with 13 bases between them. CDR3 length equals 14 residues. CDR3 loop: CASTRDMGNTEAFF. CDR3 DNA: TGTGCCAGTACCCGGGACATGGGGAACACTGAAGCTTTCTTT.

This clonotype has at least ten counts. The CDR3 sequence: CAISESDPRDTQYF. The CDR3, as DNA: TGTGCCATCAGTGAATCTGACCCTAGGGATACGCAGTATTTT. J is TRBJ2-3 and V is TRBV10-3, with D unresolved. This CDR3 contains 14 residues. Germline assignment: CDR1 ENHRY and CDR2 SYGVKD. V lost 3 bases and J lost 6, with 13 bases in between.

This clonotype was detected ten times or more. This chain uses TRBV29-1 with TRBJ2-1; maybe TRBD1 (5 bases). This CDR3 comprises 15 residues. Germline CDR1 SQVTM, CDR2 ANQGSEA. The V end lost 4 bases, the J end lost 4 bases, and 17 bases lay between the germline ends. CDR3 protein: CSVGQTETLYNEQFF. CDR3 nucleotides: TGCAGCGTTGGCCAGACAGAAACCCTATACAATGAGCAGTTCTTC.

In this sample, this clonotype turned up a few times. The chain employs TRBV6-6 and TRBJ2-1; D perhaps matches TRBD2 (6 bases). Germline V CDR1 and CDR2: MNHNY, SVGAGI (reference sequence). V gave up 6 bases and J gave up 13 bases, with 13 bases separating them. CDR3 length equals 11 residues. In DNA, the CDR3 is TGTGCCAGCAGAATGGGGGGTACCCAGTTCTTC. As protein: CASRMGGTQFF.

This clonotype occurred a few times. The V and J genes are TRBV6-6 and TRBJ2-1; weak D call: TRBD2 (5 bases). The CDR3 is made up of 19 amino acids. With 5 bases removed from V and 0 bases from J, the gap between germline ends came to 23 bases. Germline V gene sequence: CDR1 MNHNY, CDR2 SVGAGI (reference sequence). The CDR3 protein is CASSNTRISASISYNEQFF. DNA for the CDR3: TGTGCCAGCAGTAACACTAGGATTTCGGCCTCGATCTCCTACAATGAGCAGTTCTTC.

This clonotype was observed many times. This rearrangement joins TRBV27 to TRBJ1-4; no reliable D call. This CDR3 is 14 amino acids long. CDR1 MNHEY and CDR2 SMNVEV come from the germline V gene (reference sequence). V gave up 5 bases and J gave up 8 bases, with 15 bases separating them. The CDR3 spells CASSHGRAGEKLFF. The CDR3 nucleotides read TGTGCCAGCAGTCACGGACGTGCTGGCGAAAAACTGTTTTTT.

The V and J genes are TRBV5-1 and TRBJ2-1; perhaps TRBD1 as D (6 bases). The germline V and J ends were trimmed by 4 bases and 5 bases, with 16 bases remaining between them. The CDR3 spans 15 residues. Germline-derived CDR1 and CDR2 are SGHRS and YFSETQ. CDR3 region: CASSPDSASHNEQFF. CDR3 in DNA: TGCGCCAGCAGCCCGGACAGTGCCTCTCACAATGAGCAGTTCTTC.